The 21 T cell receptor beta chains presented below share a single source sample, sequenced in a study of glioma-infiltrating T cells after dendritic cell vaccination. Repertoires were generated with immunoSEQ multiplex PCR, while TCRdb's copy carries only in-frame clones and drops some. The table has over 75,000 clones, roughly four fifths seen once; the top ten hold approximately 2%. As to time point: after dendritic cell vaccination, including at tumor progression/relapse. Sample: blood, taken after dendritic cell vaccination. Receptors were obtained from a human donor with glioblastoma.

The chain joins TRBV25-1 to TRBJ2-1; D is possibly TRBD1 (5 bases). The V gene's germline CDR1 is MGHDK and CDR2 SYGVNS. The CDR3 consists of 14 residues. V dropped 7 bases and J dropped 11 bases, with 21 bases sitting between them. CDR3 sequence (DNA): TGTGCCAGCACAATTGACAGCTATGACTCTAAGCAGTTCTTC. It encodes CASTIDSYDSKQFF.

The rearrangement joins TRBV5-4 to TRBJ2-3; 14 bases agree with TRBD2. V lost 0 bases and J lost 0; bases outside the gene matches: 9. This CDR3 has 20 amino acids. The V gene's germline CDR1 is SGHNT and CDR2 YYREEE (reference sequence). CDR3: CASSLGGLAGGPPSTDTQYF. CDR3 bases: TGTGCCAGCAGCTTGGGAGGACTAGCGGGAGGTCCGCCTAGCACAGATACGCAGTATTTT.

The chain is built from TRBV7-3 and TRBJ2-3; the D is unclear. V lost 6 bases and J 1 base, leaving 8 bases between the germline ends. The germline CDR1 and CDR2 sequences are SGHTA and FQGTGA. The CDR3 is 13 residues long. The CDR3 DNA sequence: TGTGCCAGCAGACTTGCGGGCACAGATACGCAGTATTTT. Protein sequence: CASRLAGTDTQYF.

The chain is built from TRBV27 and TRBJ2-7, with D possibly being TRBD2 (5 bases). This CDR3 has 13 residues. V was shortened by 3 bases and J by 2 bases, with 8 bases between the two germline ends. The germline V gene has CDR1 MNHEY and CDR2 SMNVEV (reference sequence). The CDR3 region has the DNA TGTGCCAGCAGTTTTGAGAGGGCCTACGAGCAGTACTTC. Its translation: CASSFERAYEQYF.

The chain employs TRBV28 and TRBJ1-2; 7 nucleotides agree with TRBD1. Germline trimming cut 2 bases from V and 2 bases from J; bases unmatched to any gene: 2. CDR1 is MDHEN, CDR2 SYDVKM, per germline. There are 14 residues in the CDR3. CDR3 DNA: TGTGCCAGCAGTTTAGACAGGGCCAACTATGGCTACACCTTC. As protein: CASSLDRANYGYTF.

The chain is built from TRBV5-1 and TRBJ1-1; D is possibly TRBD1 (5 bases). The CDR3 runs 13 residues. V lost 3 bases and J 2 bases, leaving 8 bases between the germline ends. The germline CDR1 and CDR2 sequences are SGHRS and YFSETQ. The CDR3 sequence is CASSSQGNTEAFF. The CDR3 bases are TGCGCCAGCAGCTCTCAGGGAAACACTGAAGCTTTCTTT.

The chain links TRBV5-1 to TRBJ2-2, with 16 bases matching TRBD2. The CDR3 consists of 21 residues. J was trimmed by 2 bases and V by 1 base; bases with no gene match: 11. Per the germline V gene, CDR1 is SGHRS and CDR2 is YFSETQ. CDR3 amino acids: CASSLSGTSGRATINTGELFF. DNA for the CDR3: TGCGCCAGCAGCTTGTCCGGGACTAGCGGGAGGGCCACTATAAACACCGGGGAGCTGTTTTTT.

The count of this clone is one. J is TRBJ2-2 and V is TRBV5-6; TRBD2 matches at 7 bases. The CDR3 consists of 17 residues. Germline CDR1 and CDR2: SGHDT and YYEEEE. Germline trimming cut 0 bases from V and 2 bases from J; bases unmatched to any gene: 7. The CDR3 protein is CASSLVLAGLNTGELFF. Here the CDR3 DNA reads TGTGCCAGCAGCTTGGTGTTAGCGGGCCTTAACACCGGGGAGCTGTTTTTT.

In its sample, this clone was seen once. This chain joins TRBV5-1 and TRBJ1-1, with 10 positions matching TRBD1. The CDR3 has 14 amino acids. The V and J ends lost 8 bases and 3 bases, in that order; junction bases with no gene match: 7. Looked up from germline, CDR1 is SGHRS and CDR2 is YFSETQ. The CDR3 coding sequence is TGCGCCAGTACCAGACAGGGGGCGGACACTGAAGCTTTCTTT. Its protein product is CASTRQGADTEAFF.

The chain combines TRBV18 with TRBJ2-7; TRBD1 agrees at 12 bases. With 4 bases clipped from V and 3 bases from J, the junction kept 7 bases outside the gene matches. The CDR3 covers 16 residues. CDR1 is KGHSH and CDR2 is LQKENI in the germline V gene. The CDR3 DNA sequence: TGTGCCAGCTCACTTCCGGGACAGGGGGCTCTCTACGAGCAGTACTTC. This codes for CASSLPGQGALYEQYF.

The chain recombines TRBV7-4 with TRBJ2-7, with 10 bases aligning to TRBD1. Germline-derived CDR1 and CDR2 are SGHVT and SQSDAQ. The CDR3 loop spans 14 amino acids. J gave up 3 bases and V 4 bases, and 3 bases lay outside the gene matches. The CDR3, as DNA: TGTGCCAGCAGCTCCGGGACAGGGGTCTACGAGCAGTACGTC. It encodes CASSSGTGVYEQYV.

In its sample, this clone was seen a few times. V is TRBV5-1 and J is TRBJ1-1; 8 bases match TRBD1. The CDR3 loop spans 14 amino acids. With 0 bases clipped from V and 4 bases from J, the junction kept 2 bases outside the gene matches. Germline loops: CDR1 SGHRS, CDR2 YFSETQ. CDR3 DNA sequence: TGCGCCAGCAGCTTGGAACAGGGGGGCACTGAAGCTTTCTTT. Translated: CASSLEQGGTEAFF.

V gene TRBV25-1 combines with J gene TRBJ2-2; 9 positions match TRBD2. The V and J ends lost 2 bases and 3 bases, in that order; junction bases with no gene match: 4. Germline CDR1 is MGHDK and CDR2 is SYGVNS. The CDR3 contains 16 residues. The CDR3 nucleotides are TGTGCCAGCAGTGAAAACTTAGCGGGGGACACCGGGGAGCTGTTTTTT. The encoded protein is CASSENLAGDTGELFF.

V usage is TRBV5-6 and J usage is TRBJ2-5; weak D call: TRBD2 (6 bases). Trimming stripped 2 bases from V and 5 bases from J, with 10 bases between. Per the germline V gene, CDR1 is SGHDT and CDR2 is YYEEEE. The CDR3 has 13 residues. CDR3 nucleotides: TGTGCCAGCAGCTTTGCGGCGGGGGAGACCCAGTACTTC. The encoded protein is CASSFAAGETQYF.

The chain links TRBV9 to TRBJ2-3, with 10 bases lining up with TRBD1. The germline V gene has CDR1 SGDLS and CDR2 YYNGEE. This CDR3 is built from 16 residues. Losses at the gene ends were 0 bases for V and 0 bases for J; bases not matched to a gene: 1. The CDR3 here is CASSVGDRGSTDTQYF. CDR3 nucleotides: TGTGCCAGCAGCGTAGGGGACAGGGGAAGCACAGATACGCAGTATTTT.

The chain links TRBV11-2 to TRBJ2-7, with D perhaps TRBD1 (6 bases). The CDR3 covers 14 residues. V dropped 5 bases and J dropped 2 bases, with 13 bases sitting between them. The V gene's germline CDR1 is SGHAT and CDR2 FQNNGV. The CDR3 nucleotides are TGTGCCAGCAGCCCACAGTGGGGGCCCTACGAGCAGTACGTC. Protein product: CASSPQWGPYEQYV.

V gene TRBV2 combines with J gene TRBJ1-4; 8 bases fit TRBD1. CDR3 size: 14 residues. With V trimmed by 2 bases and J by 8 bases, 4 bases remained unmatched. The germline V gene encodes CDR1 SNHLY and CDR2 FYNNEI. The CDR3 spells CASSEQGAREKLFF. The CDR3 coding sequence is TGTGCCAGCAGTGAACAGGGGGCCCGGGAAAAACTGTTTTTT.

The chain links TRBV7-2 to TRBJ1-2, with D maybe TRBD1 (5 bases). V shed 0 bases and J shed 5 bases, with 10 bases lying between them. The CDR3 totals 14 residues. Germline V gene lookup returns CDR1 SGHTA and CDR2 FQGNSA. In nucleotides, the CDR3 is TGTGCCAGCAGCTTAGCGCGACAGCTGTATGGCTACACCTTC. Encoded protein: CASSLARQLYGYTF. Filled out from reference TRBV7-2 and TRBJ1-2, the complete variable domain reads GAGVSQSPSNKVTEKGKDVELRCDPISGHTALYWYRQSLGQGLEFLIYFQGNSAPDKSGLPSDRFSAERTGGSVSTLTIQRTQQEDSAVYLCASSLARQLYGYTFGSGTRLTVV.

The chain uses TRBV12-5 and TRBJ1-5, with 8 bases fitting TRBD1. Germline trimming cut 6 bases from V and 5 bases from J; bases unmatched to any gene: 12. This CDR3 region has 16 residues. Germline assignment: CDR1 LGHNT and CDR2 FRNRAP. The CDR3 DNA follows: TGTGCTAGTGGCCGGCTCCTTGGACAGGGCGATCAGCCCCAGCATTTT. Translating gives CASGRLLGQGDQPQHF.

This chain links TRBV2 with TRBJ2-7, with TRBD2 identical over 8 bases. The CDR3 is made up of 13 amino acids. V lost 10 bases and J lost 2; bases outside the gene matches: 7. Germline V lookup: CDR1 SNHLY, CDR2 FYNNEI. CDR3 sequence reads: CATGGREAYEQYF. Written as DNA, the CDR3 is TGTGCCACCGGCGGGCGGGAGGCCTACGAGCAGTACTTC.

V gene TRBV6-5 combines with J gene TRBJ1-2; TRBD1 matches at 9 bases. V was clipped by 5 bases and J by 4 bases; unmatched bases: 5. The CDR3 runs 14 residues. Germline V gene lookup returns CDR1 MNHEY and CDR2 SVGAGI. CDR3 region: CASSPDRGVYGYTF. The CDR3 DNA reads TGTGCCAGCAGTCCGGACAGGGGTGTCTATGGCTACACCTTC.